The 5 T cell receptor beta chains listed next were all sequenced from one sample in a study of blood T cells in healthy people across ages. Through a sample-barcoded 5' primer and a J-beta primer mix, a second PCR was run for roughly 6 to 12 cycles. TCRdb called the 5' RACE reads again in MiXCR, with one record for every CDR3 protein. Seen here are more than 650,000 distinct CDR3 sequences, around half observed once, and the top ten hold roughly 37%. The specimen sequenced was blood. Every receptor here comes from a man older than 75 in good health.

V gene TRBV28 combines with J gene TRBJ1-4; the match to TRBD1 covers 9 bases. After removal of 6 bases from V and 6 bases from J, the junction contained 5 bases not matched to a gene. Per germline, CDR1 MDHEN and CDR2 SYDVKM. This CDR3 has 14 residues. This chain's CDR3 is CASSVTGGHEKLFF. In nucleotides, the CDR3 is TGTGCCAGCAGCGTAACAGGGGGCCATGAAAAACTGTTTTTT.

The chain couples TRBV7-2 to TRBJ2-4, with 8 bases aligning to TRBD2. The J call is in doubt because the DNA end fits TRBJ2-5 better. The CDR3 extends over 16 amino acids. CDR1 SGHTA and CDR2 FQGNSA come from the germline V gene. The CDR3 nucleotides read TGTGCCAGCAGGAACACCGGGAGGGCCAGGGGAGAGACCCAGTACTTC. Encoded protein: CASRNTGRARGETQYF.

The V gene is TRBV4-2, the J gene TRBJ1-4, with 10 bases fitting TRBD1. Germline V lookup: CDR1 LGHNA, CDR2 YNFKEQ. The J segment lost 6 bases and the V segment lost 4 bases, leaving 14 bases of the junction unmatched. This CDR3 has 18 residues. CDR3 coding DNA: TGTGCCAGCAGCCTCCACCCGGTTGTCGGGACAGGGGATGAAAAACTGTTTTTT. Translated, it gives CASSLHPVVGTGDEKLFF.

This chain connects TRBV20-1 to TRBJ2-2, with D unresolved. Germline V lookup: CDR1 DFQATT, CDR2 SNEGSKA (reference sequence). The ends were cut back, 3 bases at V and 5 bases at J, with 7 bases in the middle. This CDR3 is built from 12 residues. CDR3 DNA sequence: TGCAGTGCTAGCCCCGGGACCGGGGAGCTGTTTTTT. This codes for CSASPGTGELFF.

There are a few counts of this clonotype. The gene calls are TRBV7-7 and TRBJ2-1; either TRBD1 or TRBD2 may fit D (5 bases each). The V gene lost 1 base and the J gene lost 5 bases, with 9 bases spanning the gap. From germline, CDR1 is SSHAT and CDR2 FNYEAQ (reference sequence). The length of the CDR3 is 14 residues. DNA for the CDR3: TGTGCCAGCAGCTTAGAAGAGGGGAACAATGAGCAGTTCTTC. This translates into CASSLEEGNNEQFF.